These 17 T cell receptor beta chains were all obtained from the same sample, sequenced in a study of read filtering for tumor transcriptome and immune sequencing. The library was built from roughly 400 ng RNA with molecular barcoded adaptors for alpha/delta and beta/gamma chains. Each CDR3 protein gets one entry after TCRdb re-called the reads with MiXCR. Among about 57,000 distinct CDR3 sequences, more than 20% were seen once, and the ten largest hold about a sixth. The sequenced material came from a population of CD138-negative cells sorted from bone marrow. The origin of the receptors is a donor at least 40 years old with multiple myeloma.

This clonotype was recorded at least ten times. CDR3 nucleotide sequence: TGTGCCAGCAGTGCCGAACGGAACACTGAAGCTTTCTTT. Protein sequence: CASSAERNTEAFF. J is TRBJ1-1 and V is TRBV6-4; unclear D gene. V lost 4 bases and J 1 base, leaving 7 bases between the germline ends. CDR3 size: 13 residues. Germline V gene data show CDR1 as MRHNA and CDR2 as SNTAGT.

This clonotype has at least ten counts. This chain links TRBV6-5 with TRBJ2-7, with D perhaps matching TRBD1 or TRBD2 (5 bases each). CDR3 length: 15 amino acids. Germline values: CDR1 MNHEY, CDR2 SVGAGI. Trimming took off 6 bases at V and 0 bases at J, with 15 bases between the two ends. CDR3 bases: TGTGCCAGCAGCAGACCGGGACGGAGCTCCTACGAGCAGTACTTC. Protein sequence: CASSRPGRSSYEQYF.

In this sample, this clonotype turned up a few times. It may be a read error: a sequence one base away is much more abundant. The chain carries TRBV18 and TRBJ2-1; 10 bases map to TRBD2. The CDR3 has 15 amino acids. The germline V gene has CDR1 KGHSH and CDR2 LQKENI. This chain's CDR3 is CASSPSGRAYNEQLF. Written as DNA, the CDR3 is TGTGCCAGCTCACCGAGCGGGAGGGCCTACAATGAGCAGCTCTTC.

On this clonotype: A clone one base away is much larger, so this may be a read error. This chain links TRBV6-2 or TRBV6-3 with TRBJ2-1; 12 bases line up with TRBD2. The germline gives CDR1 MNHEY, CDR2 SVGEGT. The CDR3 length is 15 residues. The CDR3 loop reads CASRSGTSGYNDQFF. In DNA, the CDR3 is TGTGCCAGCAGGTCCGGGACTAGCGGGTACAATGATCAGTTCTTC.

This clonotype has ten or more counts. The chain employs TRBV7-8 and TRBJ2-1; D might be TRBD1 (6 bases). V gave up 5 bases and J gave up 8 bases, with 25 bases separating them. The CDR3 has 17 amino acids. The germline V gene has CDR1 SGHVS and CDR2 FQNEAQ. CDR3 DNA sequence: TGTGCCAGCAGCGACCACCGGCGGAAAGACAGGCACGATGAGCAGTTCTTC. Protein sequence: CASSDHRRKDRHDEQFF.

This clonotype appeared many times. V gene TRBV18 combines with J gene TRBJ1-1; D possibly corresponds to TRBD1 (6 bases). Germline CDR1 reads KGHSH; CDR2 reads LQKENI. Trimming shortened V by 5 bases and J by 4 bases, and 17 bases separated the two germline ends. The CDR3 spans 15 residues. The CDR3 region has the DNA TGTGCCAGCTCAGGCAGGGGTAATGCTGGCACTGAAGCTTTCTTT. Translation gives CASSGRGNAGTEAFF.

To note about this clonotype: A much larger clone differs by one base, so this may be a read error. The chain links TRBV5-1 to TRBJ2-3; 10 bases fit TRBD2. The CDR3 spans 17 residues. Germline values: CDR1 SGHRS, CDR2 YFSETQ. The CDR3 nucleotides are TGCGCCAGCAGCTCTCTGGGACTAGCGACTAGCACAGATACGCTGTATTTT. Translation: CASSSLGLATSTDTLYF.

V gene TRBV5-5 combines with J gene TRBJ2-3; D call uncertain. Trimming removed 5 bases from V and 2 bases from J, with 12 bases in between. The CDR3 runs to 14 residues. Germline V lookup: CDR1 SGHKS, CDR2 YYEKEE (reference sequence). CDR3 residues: CASRWIVNTDTQYF. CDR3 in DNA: TGTGCCAGCAGATGGATAGTAAACACAGATACGCAGTATTTT.

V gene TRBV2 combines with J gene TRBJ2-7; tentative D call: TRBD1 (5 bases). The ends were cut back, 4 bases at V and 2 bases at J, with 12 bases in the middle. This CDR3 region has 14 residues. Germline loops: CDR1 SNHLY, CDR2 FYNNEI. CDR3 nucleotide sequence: TGTGCCAGCAGTGTGACAGAGTCCCCCTACGAGCAGTACTTC. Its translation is CASSVTESPYEQYF.

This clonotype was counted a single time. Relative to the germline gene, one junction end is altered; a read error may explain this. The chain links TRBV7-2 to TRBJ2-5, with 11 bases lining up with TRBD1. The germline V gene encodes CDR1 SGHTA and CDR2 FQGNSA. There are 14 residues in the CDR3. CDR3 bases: TGTGCCATCAGCCGGGACAGGGGGCAAGAGACCCAGTACTTC. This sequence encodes CAISRDRGQETQYF. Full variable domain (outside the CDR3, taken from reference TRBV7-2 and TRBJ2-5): GAGVSQSPSNKVTEKGKDVELRCDPISGHTALYWYRQSLGQGLEFLIYFQGNSAPDKSGLPSDRFSAERTGGSVSTLTIQRTQQEDSAVYLCAISRDRGQETQYFGPGTRLLVL.

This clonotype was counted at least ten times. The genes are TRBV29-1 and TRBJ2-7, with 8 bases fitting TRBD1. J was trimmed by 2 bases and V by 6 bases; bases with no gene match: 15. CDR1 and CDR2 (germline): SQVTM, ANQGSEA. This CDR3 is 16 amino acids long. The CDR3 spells CSVGVGLGQVTYEQYF. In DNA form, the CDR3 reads TGCAGCGTCGGGGTAGGATTGGGACAGGTAACCTACGAGCAGTACTTC.

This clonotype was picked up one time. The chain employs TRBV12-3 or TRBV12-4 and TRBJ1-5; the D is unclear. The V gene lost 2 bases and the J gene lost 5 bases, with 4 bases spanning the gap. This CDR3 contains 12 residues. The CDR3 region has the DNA TGTGCCAGCAGTTTATCGGATCAGCCCCAGCATTTT. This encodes CASSLSDQPQHF.

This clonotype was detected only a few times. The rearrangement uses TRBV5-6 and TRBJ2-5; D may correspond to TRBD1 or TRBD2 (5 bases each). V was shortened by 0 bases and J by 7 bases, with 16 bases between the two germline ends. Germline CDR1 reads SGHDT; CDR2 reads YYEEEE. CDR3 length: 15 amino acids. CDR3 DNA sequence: TGTGCCAGCAGCTTGGTCGGGACCCTCTCCGGGACCCAGTACTTC. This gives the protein CASSLVGTLSGTQYF.

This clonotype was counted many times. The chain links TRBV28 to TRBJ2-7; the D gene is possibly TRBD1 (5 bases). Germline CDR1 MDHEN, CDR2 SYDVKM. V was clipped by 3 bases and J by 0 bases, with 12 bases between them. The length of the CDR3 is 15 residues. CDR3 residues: CASSFFRTNSYEQYF. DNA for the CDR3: TGTGCCAGCAGTTTTTTCCGGACAAACTCCTACGAGCAGTACTTC. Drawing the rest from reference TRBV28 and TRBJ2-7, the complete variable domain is DVKVTQSSRYLVKRTGEKVFLECVQDMDHENMFWYRQDPGLGLRLIYFSYDVKMKEKGDIPEGYSVSREKKERFSLILESASTNQTSMYLCASSFFRTNSYEQYFGPGTRLTVT.

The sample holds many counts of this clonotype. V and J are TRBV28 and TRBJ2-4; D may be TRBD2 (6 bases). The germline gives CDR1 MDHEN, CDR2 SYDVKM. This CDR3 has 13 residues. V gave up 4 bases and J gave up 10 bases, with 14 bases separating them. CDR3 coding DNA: TGTGCCAGCAGTTCCCCCGGAGGGGATATTCAGTACTTC. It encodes CASSSPGGDIQYF.

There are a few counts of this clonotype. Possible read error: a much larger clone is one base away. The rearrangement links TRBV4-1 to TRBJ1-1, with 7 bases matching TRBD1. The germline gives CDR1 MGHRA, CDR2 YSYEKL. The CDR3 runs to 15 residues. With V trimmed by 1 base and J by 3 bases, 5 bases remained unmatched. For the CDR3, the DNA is TGCGCCAGCAGCCAAGCAGGGGGGCTGGACACTGAAGCTTTCTTT. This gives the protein CASSQAGGLDTEAFF.

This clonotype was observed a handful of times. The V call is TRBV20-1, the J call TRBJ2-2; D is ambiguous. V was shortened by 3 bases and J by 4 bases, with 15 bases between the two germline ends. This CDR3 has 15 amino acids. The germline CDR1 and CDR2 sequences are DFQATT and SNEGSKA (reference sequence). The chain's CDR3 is CSARAITLGTGELFF. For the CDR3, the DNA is TGCAGTGCTAGGGCCATCACGTTAGGCACCGGGGAGCTGTTTTTT.